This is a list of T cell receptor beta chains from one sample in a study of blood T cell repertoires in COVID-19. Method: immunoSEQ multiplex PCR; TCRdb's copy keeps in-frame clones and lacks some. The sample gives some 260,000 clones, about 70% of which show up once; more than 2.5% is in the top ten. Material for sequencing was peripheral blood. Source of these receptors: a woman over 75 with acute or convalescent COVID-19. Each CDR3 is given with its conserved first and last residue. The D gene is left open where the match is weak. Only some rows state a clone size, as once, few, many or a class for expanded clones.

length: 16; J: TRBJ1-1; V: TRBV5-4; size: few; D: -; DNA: TGTGCCAGCAGCTTGGTTCGGTCAGGAATGAACACTGAAGCTTTCTTT; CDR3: CASSLVRSGMNTEAFF
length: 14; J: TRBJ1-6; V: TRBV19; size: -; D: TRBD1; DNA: TGTGCCAGTAGTAACCGGGACAGGGCTTCACCCCTCCACTTT; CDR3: CASSNRDRASPLHF
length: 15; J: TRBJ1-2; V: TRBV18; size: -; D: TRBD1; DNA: TGTGCCAGCTCACCACCGGGACAGGGGAACTATGGCTACACCTTC; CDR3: CASSPPGQGNYGYTF
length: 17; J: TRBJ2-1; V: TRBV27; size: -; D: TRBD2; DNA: TGTGCCAGCAGTTTGAGAATAGCGGGAGCCATCTACAATGAGCAGTTCTTC; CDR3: CASSLRIAGAIYNEQFF
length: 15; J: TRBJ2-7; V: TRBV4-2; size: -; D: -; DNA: TGTGCCAGCAGCCAAGAGGTGAAAGGGCGGGACGAGCAGTACTTC; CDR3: CASSQEVKGRDEQYF
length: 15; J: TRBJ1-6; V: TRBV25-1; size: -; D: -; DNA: TGTGCCAGCAGAGACCGGGGGGGGAACAATTCACCCCTCCACTTT; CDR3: CASRDRGGNNSPLHF
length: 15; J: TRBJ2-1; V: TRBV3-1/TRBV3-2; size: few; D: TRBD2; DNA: TGTGCCAGCAGCCAGCTCGGGGGGGGGTACAATGAGCAGTTCTTC; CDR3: CASSQLGGGYNEQFF
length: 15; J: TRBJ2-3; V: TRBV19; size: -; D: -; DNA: TGTGCCAGTAGTATAGAGGGCAGGTGGACAGATACGCAGTATTTT; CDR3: CASSIEGRWTDTQYF
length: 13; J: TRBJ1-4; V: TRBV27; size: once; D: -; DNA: TGTGCCAGCAGTCTCCGGGAGAGAGAAAAACTGTTTTTT; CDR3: CASSLREREKLFF
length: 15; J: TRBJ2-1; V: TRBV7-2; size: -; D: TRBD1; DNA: TGTGCCAGCAGCTCGGCGGGACAGGGGTACAATGAGCAGTTCTTC; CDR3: CASSSAGQGYNEQFF
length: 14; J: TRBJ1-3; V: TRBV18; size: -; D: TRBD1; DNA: TGTGCCAGCTCACCGACAGGGTATGGAAACACCATATATTTT; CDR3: CASSPTGYGNTIYF
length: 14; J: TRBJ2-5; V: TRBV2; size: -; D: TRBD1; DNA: TGTGCCAGCAGTGTACAGGGGCCCCAAGAGACCCAGTACTTC; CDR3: CASSVQGPQETQYF
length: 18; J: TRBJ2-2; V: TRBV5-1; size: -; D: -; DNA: TGCGCCAGCAGCTTGGCCGTTGCAGGGGCTCTCAACACCGGGGAGCTGTTTTTT; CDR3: CASSLAVAGALNTGELFF
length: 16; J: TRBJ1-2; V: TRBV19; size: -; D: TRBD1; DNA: TGTGCCAGTAGTCCGGGACAGGGGCCTATTAACTATGGCTACACCTTC; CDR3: CASSPGQGPINYGYTF
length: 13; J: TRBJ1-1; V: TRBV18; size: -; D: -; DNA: TGTGCCAGCTCACCAAGGACAGCCACTGAAGCTTTCTTT; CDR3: CASSPRTATEAFF
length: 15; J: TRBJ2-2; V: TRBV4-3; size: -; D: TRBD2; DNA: TGCGCCAGCAGCCAAGCAGCGGGGAGGGGCGGGGAGCTGTTTTTT; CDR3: CASSQAAGRGGELFF
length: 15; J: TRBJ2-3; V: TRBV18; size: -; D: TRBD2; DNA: TGTGCCAGCTCACCAGGGAGGGCTGGCACAGATACGCAGTATTTT; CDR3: CASSPGRAGTDTQYF
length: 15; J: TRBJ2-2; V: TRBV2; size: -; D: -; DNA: TGTGCCAGCACCCTGGGACTTCACGGCACCGGGGAGCTGTTTTTT; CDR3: CASTLGLHGTGELFF
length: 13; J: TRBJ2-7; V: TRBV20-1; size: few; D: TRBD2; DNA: TGCAGTGCTAGTCGCGGGAGGGATGACGAGCAGTACTTC; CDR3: CSASRGRDDEQYF
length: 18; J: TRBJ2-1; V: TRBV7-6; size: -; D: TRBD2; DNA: TGTGCCAGCAGCGAATATAGCGGGGGGGTTTCTTCCTACAATGAGCAGTTCTTC; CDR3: CASSEYSGGVSSYNEQFF
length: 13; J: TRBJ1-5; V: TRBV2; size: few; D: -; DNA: TGTGCCAGCAGTGAAAGGAGGGGAGAGCCCCAGCATTTT; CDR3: CASSERRGEPQHF
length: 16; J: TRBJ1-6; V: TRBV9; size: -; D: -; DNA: TGTGCCAGCAGCGTAGCCCAGACACCCCGGAATTCACCCCTCCACTTT; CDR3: CASSVAQTPRNSPLHF
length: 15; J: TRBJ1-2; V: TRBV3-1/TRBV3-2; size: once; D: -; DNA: TGTGCCAGCAGCCAAGGCACAGCCGTAAGTCATGGCTACACCTTC; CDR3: CASSQGTAVSHGYTF
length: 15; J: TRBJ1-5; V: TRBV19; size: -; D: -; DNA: TGTGCCAGTAGTATAACAGTCGGAACTCATCAGCCCCAGCATTTT; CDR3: CASSITVGTHQPQHF
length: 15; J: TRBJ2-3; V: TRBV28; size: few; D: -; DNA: TGTGCCAGCAGTTTCCGGGCCATCAGAGGGGATACGCAGTATTTT; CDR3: CASSFRAIRGDTQYF
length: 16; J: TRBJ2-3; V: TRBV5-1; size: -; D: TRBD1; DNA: TGCGCCAGCAGCTTGGCCGGACAGGGGGCCCCAGATACGCAGTATTTT; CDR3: CASSLAGQGAPDTQYF
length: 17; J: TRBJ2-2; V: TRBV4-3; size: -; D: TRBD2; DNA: TGCGCCAGCAGCCAAGAGGGGAGGGGCCTCCGACCCGGGGAGCTGTTTTTT; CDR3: CASSQEGRGLRPGELFF
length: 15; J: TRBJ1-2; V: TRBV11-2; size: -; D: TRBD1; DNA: TGTGCCAGCAGCTTAACTACAGGGGGGAACTATGGCTACACCTTC; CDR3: CASSLTTGGNYGYTF
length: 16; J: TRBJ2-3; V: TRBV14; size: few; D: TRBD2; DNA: TGTGCCAGCAGCCCCCCGGGGGGGTTCCGAACAGATACGCAGTATTTT; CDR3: CASSPPGGFRTDTQYF
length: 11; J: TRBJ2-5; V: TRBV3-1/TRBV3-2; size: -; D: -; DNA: TGTGCCAGCAGCCAATCGGGGGTCCAGTACTTC; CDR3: CASSQSGVQYF
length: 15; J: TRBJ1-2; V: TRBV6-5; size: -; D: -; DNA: TGTGCCAGCAGTTACTCGACTGGGGGCGGAGGTGGCTACACCTTC; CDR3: CASSYSTGGGGGYTF
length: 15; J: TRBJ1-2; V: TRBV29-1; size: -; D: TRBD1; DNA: TGCAGCGGGACTTCCGGGACAGGACCTTATCGGGGCTACACCTTC; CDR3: CSGTSGTGPYRGYTF
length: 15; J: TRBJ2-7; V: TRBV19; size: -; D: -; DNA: TGTGCCAGTAGTATTGGGGGACATGCCTTCCGCGAGCAGTACTTC; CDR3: CASSIGGHAFREQYF
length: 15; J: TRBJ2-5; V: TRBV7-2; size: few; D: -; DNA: TGTGCCAGCAGCCTCGGACAGTTCTTCGGAGAGACCCAGTACTTC; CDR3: CASSLGQFFGETQYF
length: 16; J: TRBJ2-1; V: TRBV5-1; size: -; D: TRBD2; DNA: TGCGCCAGCAGCTTGTTTGGACTAGCGGCCTACAATGAGCAGTTCTTC; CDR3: CASSLFGLAAYNEQFF
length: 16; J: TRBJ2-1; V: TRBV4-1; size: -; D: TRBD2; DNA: TGCGCCAGCAGCCACCAAGTTGTGGGGGGGAGACGAGAGCAGTTCTTC; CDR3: CASSHQVVGGRREQFF
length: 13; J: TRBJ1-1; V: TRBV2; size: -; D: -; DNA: TGTGCCAGCAACCAACAGGTGATCACTGAAGCTTTCTTT; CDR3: CASNQQVITEAFF
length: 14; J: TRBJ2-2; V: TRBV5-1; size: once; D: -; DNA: TGCGCCAGCAGCTTGGGCCAGGCCACCGGGGAGCTGTTTTTT; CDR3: CASSLGQATGELFF
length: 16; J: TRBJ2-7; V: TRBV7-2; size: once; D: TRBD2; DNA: TGTGCCAGCAGCTTAGCGAGCGGGGGGGCCTCCTACGAGCAGTACTTC; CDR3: CASSLASGGASYEQYF
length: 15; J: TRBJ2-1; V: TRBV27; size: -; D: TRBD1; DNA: TGTGCCAGCAGTGTGACAGGGATCAGAAACAATGAGCAGTTCTTC; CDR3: CASSVTGIRNNEQFF
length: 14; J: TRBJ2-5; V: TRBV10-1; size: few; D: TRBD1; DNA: TGCGCCAGCAGTGAGTCGACAGGGAAAGAAACCCAGTACTTC; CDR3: CASSESTGKETQYF
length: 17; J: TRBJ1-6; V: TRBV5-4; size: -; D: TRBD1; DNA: TGTGCCAGCAGCTGGGGGACAGGGAGCTCCTATAATTCACCCCTCCACTTT; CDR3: CASSWGTGSSYNSPLHF
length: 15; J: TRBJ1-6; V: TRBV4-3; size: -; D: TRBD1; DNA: TGCGCCAGCAGCCGTTCCGGGACAGGGAATTCACCCCTCCACTTT; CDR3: CASSRSGTGNSPLHF
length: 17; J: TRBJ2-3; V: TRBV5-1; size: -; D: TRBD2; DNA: TGCGCCAGCAGCACGGGACTAGCGGGAATTAGCACAGATACGCAGTATTTT; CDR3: CASSTGLAGISTDTQYF
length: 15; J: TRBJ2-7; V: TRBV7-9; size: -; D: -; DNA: TGTGCCAGCAGGGACCGAGGCAGGGACTCGAAGGAGCAGTACTTC; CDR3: CASRDRGRDSKEQYF
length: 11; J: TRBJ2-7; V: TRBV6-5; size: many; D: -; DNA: TGTGCCAGCAGTAGCGTGGGTGAGCAGTACTTC; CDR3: CASSSVGEQYF
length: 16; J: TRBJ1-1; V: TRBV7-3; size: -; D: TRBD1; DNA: TGTGCCAGCAGCTTACAACGGCAGGGGGCAGGCACTGAAGCTTTCTTT; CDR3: CASSLQRQGAGTEAFF
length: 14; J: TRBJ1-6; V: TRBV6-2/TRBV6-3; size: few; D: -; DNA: TGTGCCAGCAGCCCGGACAGCTATAATTCACCCCTCCACTTT; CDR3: CASSPDSYNSPLHF
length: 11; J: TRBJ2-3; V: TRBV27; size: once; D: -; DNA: TGTGCCAGCAGCCATACAGATACGCAGTATTTT; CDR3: CASSHTDTQYF